This T cell receptor (beta chain) came from a study of T cells after yellow fever vaccination. Whole-study results and caveats: Most primary-vaccination clones reappeared after the booster (96% CD4, approximately 88% CD8).

This clonotype was seen at least ten times. Its antigen is undetermined. The CDR3 has 14 residues. V was shortened by 1 base and J by 1 base, with 8 bases between the two germline ends. Germline lookup yields CDR1 SGHRS and CDR2 YFSETQ. In TCRdb, the 5' RACE reads were re-called with MiXCR into one record per CDR3 protein. The table has about 310,000 distinct CDR3 sequences, less than 4.5% seen once. The chain couples TRBV5-1 to TRBJ2-5; unclear D gene. This sample comprised PBMCs, obtained on the day of the yellow fever booster vaccination. The TCR sequence derives from a man between 18 and 29 years old who received the YFV17D yellow fever vaccine. CDR3 in amino acids: CASSLIGGQETQYF. CDR3 nucleotide sequence: TGCGCCAGCAGCTTGATAGGCGGCCAAGAGACCCAGTACTTC.